Below are 10 T cell receptor beta chains sequenced from a single sample in a study of technical replicates of blood from several donors. Data came from immunoSEQ multiplex PCR; TCRdb stores just in-frame clones and leaves some out. The profile shows tens of thousands of clones, 94% of them singletons. Sequenced: T cells isolated from PBMCs. Every receptor here comes from a human donor in good health.

The V call is TRBV5-4, the J call TRBJ2-7; 7 bases match TRBD2. CDR1 SGHNT and CDR2 YYREEE come from the germline V gene (reference sequence). CDR3 size: 15 residues. V shed 1 base, J shed 4 bases, and the junction held 8 bases outside the gene matches. The CDR3 DNA reads TGTGCCAGCAGCTTGCGCGGGAGCGTAGAATACGAGCAGTACTTC. Amino acid sequence: CASSLRGSVEYEQYF.

V gene TRBV7-2 combines with J gene TRBJ2-7; the D is unclear. There are 16 residues in the CDR3. Germline CDR1 and CDR2: SGHTA and FQGNSA. V was shortened by 1 base and J by 2 bases, with 15 bases between the two germline ends. CDR3 nucleotide sequence: TGTGCCAGCAGCTTAGTAATAACTTTGCTAACCTACGAGCAGTACTTC. It codes for CASSLVITLLTYEQYF.

In its sample, this clone was seen once. The rearrangement joins TRBV7-6 to TRBJ2-2; a possible D gene is TRBD2 (5 bases). The CDR3 consists of 13 residues. Germline V lookup: CDR1 SGHVS, CDR2 FNYEAQ. V was cut by 3 bases and J by 5 bases, with 7 bases left in between. CDR3 nucleotides: TGTGCCAGCAGCTTGACGGGGACCGGGGAGCTGTTTTTT. This gives the protein CASSLTGTGELFF.

V and J are TRBV7-2 and TRBJ1-3; D remains ambiguous. This CDR3 has 15 amino acids. V lost 1 base and J 1 base, leaving 8 bases between the germline ends. The germline CDR1 and CDR2 sequences are SGHTA and FQGNSA. The CDR3 loop is CASSLVSLSGNTIYF. Written as DNA, the CDR3 is TGTGCCAGCAGCTTAGTTTCTCTGTCTGGAAACACCATATATTTT.

This sequence joins TRBV4-1 and TRBJ1-1; 7 bases map to TRBD1. This CDR3 has 14 amino acids. CDR1 and CDR2 from the germline V gene are MGHRA and YSYEKL. V trimming: 5 bases; J trimming: 2 bases; junction bases outside the gene matches: 5. As DNA, the CDR3 is TGCGCCAGCAGCTCCCGGGACAGAAACACTGAAGCTTTCTTT. Residues: CASSSRDRNTEAFF.

The chain employs TRBV2 and TRBJ2-1; TRBD1 matches at 7 bases. The length of the CDR3 is 13 residues. With V trimmed by 4 bases and J by 5 bases, 2 bases remained unmatched. CDR1 and CDR2 (germline): SNHLY, FYNNEI. CDR3 DNA: TGTGCCAGCAGTGCCGGGACAGACAATGAGCAGTTCTTC. It codes for CASSAGTDNEQFF.

The chain has TRBV4-1 and TRBJ2-7, with 9 bases matching TRBD1. Per the germline V gene, CDR1 is MGHRA and CDR2 is YSYEKL. With V trimmed by 0 bases and J by 5 bases, 8 bases remained unmatched. The CDR3 totals 16 residues. The chain's CDR3 is CASSQDRAGQGHEQYF. CDR3 nucleotide sequence: TGCGCCAGCAGCCAAGATCGGGCGGGACAGGGTCACGAGCAGTACTTC.

This CDR3 is CASSLRWTGEKLFF. Here the CDR3 DNA reads TGTGCCAGCAGCTTACGATGGACAGGGGAAAAACTGTTTTTT. The chain joins TRBV11-2 to TRBJ1-4; 8 positions match TRBD1. The CDR3 extends over 14 amino acids. J lost 8 bases, V lost 2 bases, and 4 bases had no gene match. The germline CDR1 and CDR2 sequences are SGHAT and FQNNGV.

The CDR3 DNA sequence: TGTGCCAGCAGCTTACGCGCAGGGCTTAGCAATCAGCCCCAGCATTTT. It yields the protein CASSLRAGLSNQPQHF. This sequence joins TRBV7-8 and TRBJ1-5, with a weak D call TRBD1 (5 bases). The germline V gene encodes CDR1 SGHVS and CDR2 FQNEAQ. The V and J ends lost 2 bases and 0 bases respectively, with 11 bases between them. The CDR3 extends over 16 amino acids.

J is TRBJ2-7 and V is TRBV7-6; TRBD2 might be the D (5 bases). This CDR3 contains 14 residues. The V end lost 1 base, the J end lost 2 bases, and 9 bases lay between the germline ends. The germline CDR1 and CDR2 sequences are SGHVS and FNYEAQ. Written as DNA, the CDR3 is TGTGCCAGCAGCTTAGGTGATAGCGCCTACGAGCAGTACTTC. It is translated as CASSLGDSAYEQYF.